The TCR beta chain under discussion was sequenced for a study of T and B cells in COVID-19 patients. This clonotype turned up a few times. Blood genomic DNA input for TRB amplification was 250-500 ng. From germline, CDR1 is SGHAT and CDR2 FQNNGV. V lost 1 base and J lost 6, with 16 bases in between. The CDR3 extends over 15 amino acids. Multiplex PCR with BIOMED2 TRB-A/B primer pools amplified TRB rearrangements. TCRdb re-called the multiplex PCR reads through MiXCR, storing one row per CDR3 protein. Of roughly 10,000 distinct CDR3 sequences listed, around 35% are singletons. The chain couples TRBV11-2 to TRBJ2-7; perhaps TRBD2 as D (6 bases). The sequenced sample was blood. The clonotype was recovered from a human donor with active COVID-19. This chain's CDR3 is CASSLVSLGGSEQYF. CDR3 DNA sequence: TGTGCCAGCAGCTTAGTTAGTCTGGGGGGTTCCGAGCAGTACTTC.